Here is one T cell receptor beta chain with its context. Its antigen is unknown. No base quality information exists; no much larger clone differs at one position. Via the germline V gene (reference sequence), CDR1 is SGHKS and CDR2 YYEKEE. The CDR3, cysteine through phenylalanine, is 17 amino acids long. Only the CDR3 part of the read is kept: 51 bases, read in frame from the first base. V lost 4 bases and J lost 4 bases, and the count of bases not matched to a germline gene is 8. The collaborating institutions used their own protocols to collect whole blood in K2EDTA tubes. For TCRbeta analysis, collaborators shipped samples in one of three forms: frozen whole blood, isolated PBMCs, or DNA extracted from either of those sample types. This sample is drawn from a study of blood T cell repertoires in COVID-19 (dated by TCRdb to 2018 to 2020). Regarding the complete study: Samples from collaborators originated in the United States, Italy and Spain and spanned both the acute and convalescent phases of COVID-19. The prospective study material was composed of cDNA or gDNA derived from T cells, B-cell-depleted T cells, or PBMCs. Deeply sampled blood TCRbeta repertoires from subjects exposed to, actively infected with, or recovered from COVID-19 were included in the dataset. The repertoires were released in a freely available public database meant as a resource for research on the immune response to SARS-CoV-2. Samples were obtained from the ongoing ImmuneRACE study (first 160 participants) and from about 1,300 subjects provided by 6 global collaborators. The sample metadata nearly always contained a de-identified subject ID, COVID-19 status, age in years and sex. Where available, HLA class I and class II types were taken from metadata supplied by the sample provider and were not determined by assay-based typing. Study-level results and caveats: How much clinical and demographic metadata was included differed by source and by participant, and the metadata was provided uncurated.

TCRbeta CDR3 regions were amplified from genomic DNA by means of the immunoSEQ Assay, a bias-controlled multiplex PCR. As for how the authors treated the data: Nucleated cell counts per sample were estimated from amplification of reference gene primers within the assay. Sequence reads were collapsed and filtered to measure the absolute abundance of every unique TCRbeta CDR3 rearrangement. For each sample, productive Simpson clonality was calculated by taking the square root of Simpson's diversity index across productive rearrangements. Drawn from immuneACCESS, this table holds only the in-frame rearrangements with V and J called that TCRdb kept. Clones are partly lost; checked studies trace under half to an unresolved V gene and leave the rest unexplained. V, J and clone size reflect that table, while D and trimming were determined from the DNA. The sample table holds approximately 75,000 clones, of which approximately 74% were seen once. The ten largest clonotypes hold 2.6% of the sample.

The sample was peripheral blood. The chain was built from TRBV5-5 and TRBJ2-1; TRBD2 aligns with 13 central bases. This TCR derives from a human donor with acute or convalescent COVID-19. The donor label of this sample is uncertain. The DNA reads as follows: TGTGCCAGCAGCCTGAGGACTAGCGGGAGCGCATACAATGAGCAGTTCTTC. The encoded protein is CASSLRTSGSAYNEQFF.